This T cell receptor (beta chain) came from a study of human T cells and chemical hapten exposure. The overall study: The sensitizing agent was 2% DPC, placed on roughly 2 cm by roughly 2 cm of upper inner arm skin.

As to time point: patch test 3, about 24 weeks after DPC sensitization. Treatment of the sample: therapeutic diphenylcyclopropenone sensitization with weekly scalp DPC. Regarding this clonotype: Its antigen is not identified.

There are 16 residues in the CDR3. TCRdb reprocessed the RACE reads with MiXCR, giving one entry per CDR3 protein. The sample consists of 80,000 to 100,000 distinct CDR3 sequences, approximately 11% of them appearing once. Study conclusions and caveats: The number of TCRs over 1 in 1000 frequency stayed unchanged after DPC.

This chain joins TRBV21-1 and TRBJ1-4. TRBV21-1 constitutes a pseudogene. The receptor's source is a woman under 40 with alopecia areata. Some clones in this sample may be carry-over from other donors' samples. Sequencing used whole blood, obtained in connection with sensitization to the hapten diphenylcyclopropenone (DPC). The DNA of the CDR3 is TGTGCCAGCAGCAAAAGCCTAGGACCAGGAGGTGAAAAACTGTTTTTT. It is translated as CASSKSLGPGGEKLFF.